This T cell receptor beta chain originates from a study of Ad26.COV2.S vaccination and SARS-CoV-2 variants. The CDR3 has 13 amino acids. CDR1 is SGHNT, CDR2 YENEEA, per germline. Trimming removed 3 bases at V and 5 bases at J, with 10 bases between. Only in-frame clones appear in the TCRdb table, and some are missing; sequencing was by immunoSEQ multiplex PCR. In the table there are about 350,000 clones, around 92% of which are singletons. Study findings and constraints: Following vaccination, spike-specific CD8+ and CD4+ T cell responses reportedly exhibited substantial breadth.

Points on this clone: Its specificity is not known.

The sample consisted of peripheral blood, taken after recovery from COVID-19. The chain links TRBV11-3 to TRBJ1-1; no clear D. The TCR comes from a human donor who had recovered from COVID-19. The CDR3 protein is CASSFSFKTEAFF. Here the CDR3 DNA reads TGTGCCAGCAGCTTCTCCTTCAAAACTGAAGCTTTCTTT.